A single sample is the source of the 23 T cell receptor beta chains below, sequenced in a study of T-cell reconstitution after alpha-beta-depleted transplantation in children. As it was prepared, the TCRbeta library received unique molecular identifiers. TCRdb fed the PCR reads into MiXCR, producing one record per CDR3 protein. Of roughly 570,000 distinct CDR3 sequences listed, roughly a quarter are singletons. This sample comprised PBMCs, obtained before TCRalphabeta/CD19-depleted stem cell transplant. These receptors all come from a boy under three years old with Wiskott-Aldrich syndrome, due to receive a stem cell transplant.

V usage is TRBV6-7 and J usage is TRBJ1-5; D gene uncertain. TRBV6-7 has ORF status, its function being uncertain. CDR3 length: 18 residues. V dropped 8 bases and J dropped 0 bases, with 23 bases sitting between them. Here the CDR3 DNA reads TGTGCCAGCTGTTTTGTCCCGACATCCCGGGATAGCAATCAGCCCCAGCATTTT. Protein sequence: CASCFVPTSRDSNQPQHF.

The chain carries TRBV5-1 and TRBJ2-7; the D gene is possibly TRBD2 (6 bases). The germline CDR1 and CDR2 sequences are SGHRS and YFSETQ. Trimming removed 0 bases at V and 3 bases at J, with 19 bases between. CDR3 length: 17 amino acids. DNA of the CDR3: TGCGCCAGCAGCTTGGAAGTTTGGAGCTGGCGGGGCTACGAGCAGTACTTC. Amino acids: CASSLEVWSWRGYEQYF.

This clonotype was picked up many times. The chain uses TRBV2 and TRBJ2-3; the D is unclear. The CDR3 contains 12 residues. CDR1 and CDR2 from the germline V gene are SNHLY and FYNNEI. Trimming stripped 6 bases from V and 3 bases from J, with 7 bases between. CDR3 in amino acids: CASRAETDTQYF. DNA for the CDR3: TGTGCCAGCAGGGCGGAGACAGATACGCAGTATTTT.

The chain combines TRBV27 with TRBJ2-1; D uncertain. The CDR3 loop spans 14 amino acids. Germline assignment: CDR1 MNHEY and CDR2 SMNVEV (reference sequence). Trimming pared 3 bases from V and 5 bases from J, leaving 11 bases between. The CDR3 DNA sequence: TGTGCCAGCAGTTTCCTCGGAAACGACAATGAGCAGTTCTTC. This codes for CASSFLGNDNEQFF.

Only one count was recorded for this clonotype. The gene calls are TRBV12-3 or TRBV12-4 and TRBJ1-2; TRBD1 agrees at 7 bases. This CDR3 contains 15 residues. The J segment lost 2 bases and the V segment lost 4 bases, leaving 7 bases of the junction unmatched. The CDR3 sequence: CASSSRQGKNYGYTF. DNA of the CDR3: TGTGCCAGCAGTTCAAGACAGGGAAAGAACTATGGCTACACCTTC.

This clonotype appeared a few times. The rearrangement links TRBV20-1 to TRBJ2-5, with TRBD2 as a possible D gene (6 bases). The CDR3 extends over 14 amino acids. Between the trimmed V and J ends, which lost 6 bases and 5 bases, there was a span of 19 bases. Germline-derived CDR1 and CDR2 are DFQATT and SNEGSKA (reference sequence). CDR3 in DNA: TGCAGTGCAACGCGGAGGGGAGGAGTGGAGACCCAGTACTTC. Translation: CSATRRGGVETQYF.

The chain couples TRBV5-1 to TRBJ1-2, with 8 bases lining up with TRBD1. The V and J ends lost 2 bases and 6 bases, in that order; junction bases with no gene match: 3. The CDR3 runs to 13 residues. The germline gives CDR1 SGHRS, CDR2 YFSETQ. The CDR3 DNA follows: TGCGCCAGCAGCTTCGCAGGGGGCGATGGCTACACCTTC. It translates to CASSFAGGDGYTF.

V and J are TRBV20-1 and TRBJ2-7; the D is unclear. The germline V gene has CDR1 DFQATT and CDR2 SNEGSKA (reference sequence). The V end lost 5 bases, the J end lost 12 bases, and 17 bases lay between the germline ends. The CDR3 extends over 11 amino acids. The CDR3 is CSAYRTGEAYF. The CDR3, as DNA: TGCAGTGCTTATCGGACGGGCGAGGCGTACTTC.

The V gene is TRBV9, the J gene TRBJ1-2; D gene unclear. CDR3 length equals 13 residues. Per germline, CDR1 SGDLS and CDR2 YYNGEE. Trimming took 4 bases from V and 5 from J, leaving 12 bases between them. CDR3 sequence reads: CASSMEGFYGYTF. The CDR3 DNA follows: TGTGCCAGCAGCATGGAGGGATTTTATGGCTACACCTTC. Based on the CDR3 plus reference TRBV9 and TRBJ1-2, the full variable domain is DSGVTQTPKHLITATGQRVTLRCSPRSGDLSVYWYQQSLDQGLQFLIQYYNGEERAKGNILERFSAQQFPDLHSELNLSSLELGDSALYFCASSMEGFYGYTFGSGTRLTVV.

This clonotype was counted between two and nine times. This rearrangement joins TRBV5-1 to TRBJ2-7, with 9 nucleotides matching TRBD2. The ends lost 4 bases at V and 2 bases at J; junction bases unmatched: 7. Germline CDR1 and CDR2: SGHRS and YFSETQ. The length of the CDR3 is 15 residues. The CDR3 protein is CASSPGLASTYEQYF. The CDR3 DNA is TGCGCCAGCAGCCCAGGACTAGCGTCTACCTACGAGCAGTACTTC.

The chain carries TRBV12-3 or TRBV12-4 and TRBJ2-1; no reliable D call. The CDR3 has 13 amino acids. V lost 3 bases and J lost 9, with 12 bases in between. The CDR3 DNA is TGTGCCAGCAGTTTGCCCTTTAGATCTGAGCAGTTCTTC. Protein sequence: CASSLPFRSEQFF.

This clonotype was counted ten times or more. The V and J genes are TRBV10-3 and TRBJ2-5, with D possibly called TRBD1 or TRBD2 (5 bases each). Trimming stripped 4 bases from V and 5 bases from J, with 5 bases between. Germline values: CDR1 ENHRY, CDR2 SYGVKD. The CDR3 is made up of 11 amino acids. CDR3 nucleotide sequence: TGTGCCATCAGTGGGGGGGAGACCCAGTACTTC. This sequence encodes CAISGGETQYF.

The DNA for the CDR3 is TGCGCCAGCAGCCAAGAAGCGAGTCGCAATGAGCAGTTCTTC. It codes for CASSQEASRNEQFF. The V gene is TRBV4-1, the J gene TRBJ2-1; D gene unclear. Germline V gene lookup returns CDR1 MGHRA and CDR2 YSYEKL. V gave up 0 bases and J gave up 6 bases, with 9 bases separating them. The CDR3 is 14 amino acids.

This clonotype was counted many times. This chain joins TRBV28 and TRBJ2-4, with D perhaps TRBD1 (6 bases). CDR3 size: 16 residues. Germline CDR1 is MDHEN and CDR2 is SYDVKM. Trimming removed 2 bases at V and 0 bases at J, with 11 bases between. CDR3 protein: CASSLRDNLAKNIQYF. Written as DNA, the CDR3 is TGTGCCAGCAGTTTAAGGGACAACTTAGCCAAAAACATTCAGTACTTC.

This clonotype was recorded a few times. The chain recombines TRBV12-3 or TRBV12-4 with TRBJ2-7, with D tentatively TRBD1 (5 bases). This CDR3 comprises 12 residues. V was pared by 4 bases and J by 6 bases, with 10 bases between. CDR3 amino acids: CASSSKGREQYF. Written as DNA, the CDR3 is TGTGCCAGCAGTTCCAAGGGGCGCGAGCAGTACTTC.

This clonotype was counted ten times or more. The V call is TRBV28, the J call TRBJ2-3; the D is unclear. Per the germline V gene, CDR1 is MDHEN and CDR2 is SYDVKM. CDR3 length equals 13 residues. Trimming took off 5 bases at V and 0 bases at J, with 6 bases between the two ends. CDR3 region: CASSDSSTDTQYF. The CDR3 DNA follows: TGTGCCAGCAGTGACTCGAGCACAGATACGCAGTATTTT.

The rearrangement uses TRBV19 and TRBJ2-1, with D possibly being TRBD1 or TRBD2 (5 bases each). The CDR3 covers 15 residues. Germline CDR1 reads LNHDA; CDR2 reads SQIVND (reference sequence). V lost 1 base and J 5 bases, leaving 12 bases between the germline ends. The DNA of the CDR3 is TGTGCCAGTAGTATAGTTGGGACCCCCAACAATGAGCAGTTCTTC. It specifies CASSIVGTPNNEQFF.

This clonotype was seen a few times. J is TRBJ2-7 and V is TRBV29-1; D may correspond to TRBD1 or TRBD2 (6 bases each). Germline values: CDR1 SQVTM, CDR2 ANQGSEA. V was pared by 4 bases and J by 2 bases, with 12 bases between. This CDR3 comprises 13 residues. The CDR3 here is CSVGGGQTYEQYF. The CDR3 nucleotides are TGCAGCGTTGGTGGGGGGCAGACCTACGAGCAGTACTTC.

The rearrangement uses TRBV27 and TRBJ2-3; maybe TRBD1 (6 bases). There are 15 residues in the CDR3. The V end lost 2 bases, the J end lost 3 bases, and 12 bases lay between the germline ends. Germline V lookup: CDR1 MNHEY, CDR2 SMNVEV (reference sequence). CDR3 coding DNA: TGTGCCAGCAGTTTAAGCAGGGGAGTTACAGATACGCAGTATTTT. Amino acids: CASSLSRGVTDTQYF.

The chain joins TRBV24-1 to TRBJ2-3; 12 positions agree with TRBD2. This CDR3 spans 16 amino acids. Germline assignment: CDR1 KGHDR and CDR2 SFDVKD. V shed 5 bases, J shed 4 bases, and the junction held 6 bases outside the gene matches. The CDR3 here is CATSVPLAGGADTQYF. Here the CDR3 DNA reads TGTGCCACCAGTGTCCCTCTAGCGGGAGGGGCAGATACGCAGTATTTT.

V is TRBV12-3 or TRBV12-4 and J is TRBJ2-1; 7 positions agree with TRBD2. V shed 4 bases and J 8 bases; nucleotides not matched to a gene: 8. This CDR3 is built from 14 residues. The CDR3 bases are TGTGCCAGCAGTTATAAGCGGGATTTCCATGAGCAGTTCTTC. Protein product: CASSYKRDFHEQFF.

This clonotype showed up just a few times. V gene TRBV9 combines with J gene TRBJ2-7; D is undetermined. V gave up 0 bases and J gave up 3 bases, with 19 bases separating them. Germline V gives CDR1 SGDLS, CDR2 YYNGEE. This CDR3 region has 17 residues. The CDR3 protein is CASSVDLGPPFNYEQYF. DNA for the CDR3: TGTGCCAGCAGCGTAGACCTAGGCCCACCATTTAACTACGAGCAGTACTTC.

The chain is built from TRBV12-5 and TRBJ2-7; tentative D call: TRBD2 (6 bases). The CDR3 has 15 residues. The germline V gene has CDR1 LGHNT and CDR2 FRNRAP. V was shortened by 0 bases and J by 2 bases, with 11 bases between the two germline ends. As DNA, the CDR3 is TGTGCTAGTGGTTTGGTCGGGGGAGTTCCCTACGAGCAGTACTTC. Encoded protein: CASGLVGGVPYEQYF.